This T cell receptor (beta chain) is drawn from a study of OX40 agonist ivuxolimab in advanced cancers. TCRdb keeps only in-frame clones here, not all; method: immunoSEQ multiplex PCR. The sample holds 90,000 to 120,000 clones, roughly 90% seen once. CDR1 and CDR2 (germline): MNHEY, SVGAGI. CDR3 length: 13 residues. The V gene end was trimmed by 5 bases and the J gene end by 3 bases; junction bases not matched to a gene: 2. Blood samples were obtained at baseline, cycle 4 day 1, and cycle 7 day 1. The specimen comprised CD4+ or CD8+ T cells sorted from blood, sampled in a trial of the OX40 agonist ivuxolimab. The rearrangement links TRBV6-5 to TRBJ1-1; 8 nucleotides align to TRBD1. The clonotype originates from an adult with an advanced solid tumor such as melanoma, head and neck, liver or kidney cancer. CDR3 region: CASSTGGDTEAFF. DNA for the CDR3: TGTGCCAGCAGTACAGGGGGTGACACTGAAGCTTTCTTT.